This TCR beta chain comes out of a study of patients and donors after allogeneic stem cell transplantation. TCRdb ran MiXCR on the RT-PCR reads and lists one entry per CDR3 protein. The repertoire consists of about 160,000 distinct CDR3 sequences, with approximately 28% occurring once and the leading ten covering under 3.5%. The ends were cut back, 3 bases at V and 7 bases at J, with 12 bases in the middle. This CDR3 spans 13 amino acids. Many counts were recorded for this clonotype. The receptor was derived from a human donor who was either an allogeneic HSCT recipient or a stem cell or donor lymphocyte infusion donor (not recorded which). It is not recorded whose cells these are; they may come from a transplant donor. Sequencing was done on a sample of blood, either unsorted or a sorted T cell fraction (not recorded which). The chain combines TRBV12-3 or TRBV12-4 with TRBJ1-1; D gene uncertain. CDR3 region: CASSFVSFSEAFF. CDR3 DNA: TGTGCCAGCAGTTTTGTCAGCTTTAGTGAAGCTTTCTTT.